A single sample is the source of the 16 T cell receptor beta chains below, sequenced in a study of long-term antiretroviral therapy in people with HIV. Investigators performed immunoSEQ version v3.0 at survey level. Profiled with immunoSEQ multiplex PCR; TCRdb holds only in-frame clones, not every one. This table has tens of thousands of clones, roughly 85% appearing once. The starting material was unsorted PBMCs, obtained 0.8 years before starting antiretroviral therapy. These receptors were obtained from a man between 18 and 29 years old with HIV.

The table lists this clone with a count of one. This chain connects TRBV14 to TRBJ1-1; no reliable D call. Trimming pared 0 bases from V and 9 bases from J, leaving 8 bases between. The CDR3 extends over 12 amino acids. Germline V lookup: CDR1 SGHDN, CDR2 FVKESK. CDR3 sequence reads: CASSQEFSQAFF. The CDR3 DNA is TGTGCCAGCAGCCAAGAGTTCAGCCAAGCTTTCTTT.

The chain is built from TRBV4-1 and TRBJ1-2; D perhaps matches TRBD1 (5 bases). The germline V gene encodes CDR1 MGHRA and CDR2 YSYEKL. There are 12 residues in the CDR3. With 5 bases removed from V and 4 bases from J, the gap between germline ends came to 8 bases. This CDR3 is CASSSGVYGYTF. The CDR3 DNA reads TGCGCCAGCAGCTCGGGGGTCTATGGCTACACCTTC.

The V call is TRBV19, the J call TRBJ2-1; D unclear. This CDR3 spans 16 amino acids. Trimming left V 3 bases short and J 4 bases short, with 16 bases between. The germline V gene encodes CDR1 LNHDA and CDR2 SQIVND (reference sequence). This CDR3 is CASSISASSWYNEQFF. The CDR3 nucleotides read TGTGCCAGTAGTATTTCGGCTTCCTCGTGGTACAATGAGCAGTTCTTC.

V is TRBV6-5 and J is TRBJ1-4, with D unclear. This CDR3 is 13 amino acids long. Per the germline V gene, CDR1 is MNHEY and CDR2 is SVGAGI. V lost 9 bases, J lost 10 bases, and 18 bases lay in between. Here the CDR3 DNA reads TGTGCCAGTAGGTTAGGGAAGTGGGGAAAACTGTTTTTT. Translated, it gives CASRLGKWGKLFF.

This CDR3 reads CASSQWRRSGPGANVLTF. The CDR3 region has the DNA TGTGCCAGCAGCCAGTGGAGACGTTCTGGACCTGGGGCCAACGTCCTGACTTTC. The chain recombines TRBV11-3 with TRBJ2-6; D remains ambiguous. From germline, CDR1 is SGHNT and CDR2 YENEEA. This CDR3 region has 18 residues. V was trimmed by 5 bases and J by 2 bases, leaving 19 bases between them.

V is TRBV5-6 and J is TRBJ1-3; D is perhaps TRBD1 (5 bases). V lost 3 bases, J lost 9 bases, and 19 bases lay in between. The CDR3 length is 15 residues. The germline V gene has CDR1 SGHDT and CDR2 YYEEEE. The CDR3 coding sequence is TGTGCCAGCAGCTCCCGGGACCGCGGAAAGGGCACCATATATTTT. Protein product: CASSSRDRGKGTIYF.

This clone was seen a few times. This rearrangement joins TRBV5-8 to TRBJ2-2; a possible D gene is TRBD1 (6 bases). The CDR3 extends over 15 amino acids. Germline CDR1 reads SGHTS; CDR2 reads YDEGEE. V shed 4 bases and J shed 3 bases, with 13 bases lying between them. CDR3 sequence reads: CASSRGQWDTGELFF. The CDR3, as DNA: TGTGCCAGCAGCCGAGGACAGTGGGACACCGGGGAGCTGTTTTTT.

The chain employs TRBV19 and TRBJ1-1; D unresolved. Germline CDR1 and CDR2: LNHDA and SQIVND (reference sequence). The length of the CDR3 is 15 residues. With 3 bases removed from V and 6 bases from J, the gap between germline ends came to 17 bases. Here the CDR3 reads CASSILMGRGAEAFF. CDR3 bases: TGTGCCAGTAGTATCTTAATGGGCAGAGGCGCTGAAGCTTTCTTT.

The V call is TRBV7-9, the J call TRBJ1-2; D remains unclear. Trimming took off 3 bases at V and 0 bases at J, with 2 bases between the two ends. CDR1 SEHNR and CDR2 FQNEAQ come from the germline V gene (reference sequence). The CDR3 has 12 residues. CDR3 coding DNA: TGTGCCAGCAGCTTCACTAACTATGGCTACACCTTC. Encoded protein: CASSFTNYGYTF.

V and J are TRBV7-2 and TRBJ2-2; D is ambiguous. Germline V gene lookup returns CDR1 SGHTA and CDR2 FQGNSA. V lost 5 bases and J lost 6, with 13 bases in between. CDR3 size: 14 residues. CDR3 sequence reads: CASSQLDASGELFF. The DNA for the CDR3 is TGTGCCAGCAGCCAACTGGACGCCTCCGGGGAGCTGTTTTTT. Drawing the rest from reference TRBV7-2 and TRBJ2-2, the complete variable domain is GAGVSQSPSNKVTEKGKDVELRCDPISGHTALYWYRQSLGQGLEFLIYFQGNSAPDKSGLPSDRFSAERTGGSVSTLTIQRTQQEDSAVYLCASSQLDASGELFFGEGSRLTVL.

The CDR3 sequence is CASSFSGGSVYEQYF. CDR3 DNA: TGCGCCAGCAGCTTCAGCGGGGGCAGTGTCTACGAGCAGTACTTC. The chain combines TRBV5-1 with TRBJ2-7; 8 bases fit TRBD2. V trimming: 2 bases; J trimming: 3 bases; junction bases outside the gene matches: 7. Germline CDR1 SGHRS, CDR2 YFSETQ. The CDR3 is made up of 15 amino acids.

The CDR3 loop reads CASSSTPNTGELFF. The CDR3 DNA is TGTGCCAGCAGTTCGACTCCGAACACCGGGGAGCTGTTTTTT. The chain uses TRBV27 and TRBJ2-2; D uncertain. Germline values: CDR1 MNHEY, CDR2 SMNVEV (reference sequence). The germline V and J ends were trimmed by 4 bases and 0 bases, with 6 bases remaining between them. CDR3 length: 14 amino acids.

As to this clone: At one boundary the junction diverges from the germline segment, which might be a read error. This chain connects TRBV6-6 to TRBJ2-7; D unclear. Germline V gives CDR1 MNHNY, CDR2 SVGAGI (reference sequence). This CDR3 comprises 11 residues. CDR3 loop: CASSNSREQYF. DNA for the CDR3: TGTGCCAGCAGTAACTCCAGAGAGCAGTACTTC.

A few counts support this clone. The chain employs TRBV6-1 and TRBJ1-5; D might be TRBD1 (6 bases). The CDR3 loop spans 15 amino acids. Germline-derived CDR1 and CDR2 are MNHNS and SASEGT. Trimming removed 6 bases at V and 3 bases at J, with 15 bases between. The CDR3 sequence is CASRTGTLFNQPQHF. As DNA, the CDR3 is TGTGCCAGCAGAACCGGGACACTTTTCAATCAGCCCCAGCATTTT.

The J gene is TRBJ1-1, the V gene TRBV5-1; D remains unclear. The CDR3 runs to 15 residues. Germline V gene sequence: CDR1 SGHRS, CDR2 YFSETQ. V was shortened by 0 bases and J by 1 base, with 10 bases between the two germline ends. CDR3 DNA: TGCGCCAGCAGCTTGGAGGCGCTGCCGAACACTGAAGCTTTCTTT. Translating gives CASSLEALPNTEAFF.

This chain uses TRBV30 with TRBJ1-3, with a possible D match to TRBD1 (5 bases). Germline CDR1 is GTSNPN and CDR2 is SVGIG (reference sequence). This CDR3 spans 15 amino acids. The V gene lost 2 bases and the J gene lost 0 bases, with 11 bases spanning the gap. The CDR3 DNA reads as TGTGCCTGGAGTCAAGCAGGGATCTCTGGAAACACCATATATTTT. Translated: CAWSQAGISGNTIYF.